The entry below describes one T cell receptor beta chain. Antigen unknown. Per the germline V gene, CDR1 is SNHLY and CDR2 is FYNNEI. V lost 8 bases, J lost 6 bases, and 11 bases lay in between. This CDR3 contains 12 residues. The record originates from a study of T cell repertoires in cytomegalovirus infection. Turning to the study itself: A matching HLA type, together with CMV infection, was signaled by public TCR beta signatures. Study-wide points: Carriage of CMV together with the relevant HLA was identifiable through cumulative public TCR beta family frequency. Dominating the ex vivo response were TCR beta clonotypes that were CMV-specific and HLA-C-restricted.

One entry per CDR3 protein, called by TCRdb with MiXCR from the reads. This table holds more than 150,000 distinct CDR3 sequences, roughly 27% found once. The gene calls are TRBV2 and TRBJ1-5; D is possibly TRBD1 (5 bases). This TCR was recovered from a human donor in good health (CMV status not recorded). Some clones in this sample may be carry-over from other donors' samples. Sequencing was done on a sample of PBMCs. Here the CDR3 DNA reads TGTGCCAGCTCGGGGGAACGTCAGCCCCAGCATTTT. This codes for CASSGERQPQHF.